This T cell receptor (beta chain) is drawn from a study of blood T cells in healthy people across ages. Overall study context: Template-switching capture recovered about one barcoded beta molecule per two T cells.

The CDR3 has 14 amino acids. Trimming removed 4 bases from V and 1 base from J; junction bases left unmatched: 2. Germline assignment: CDR1 SGHDN and CDR2 FVKESK. Total RNA amounts of at least 6 micrograms were extracted per sample. This clonotype came up a few times. With a J-beta primer mix and a sample-barcoded 5' primer, a second PCR ran about 6 to 11 cycles. Template switching added a 12-random-nucleotide identifier to every cDNA molecule. TCRdb reanalysed the 5' RACE reads using MiXCR and keeps one entry per CDR3 protein. In the table there are some 1.5 million distinct CDR3 sequences, 40% to 45% of which are singletons.

Sequenced: blood. The chain employs TRBV14 and TRBJ2-7; TRBD1 matches 9 bases. The sequence was obtained from a woman aged 18-30 years in good health. The chain's CDR3 is CASSRTGESYEQYF. Here the CDR3 DNA reads TGTGCCAGCAGCCGGACAGGGGAATCCTACGAGCAGTACTTC. The full variable domain, rest sourced from reference TRBV14 and TRBJ2-7, is EAGVTQFPSHSVIEKGQTVTLRCDPISGHDNLYWYRRVMGKEIKFLLHFVKESKQDESGMPNNRFLAERTGGTYSTLKVQPAELEDSGVYFCASSRTGESYEQYFGPGTRLTVT.